A selection of T cell receptor beta chains follows, all from one sample in a study of blood T cell repertoires in COVID-19. Generated by immunoSEQ multiplex PCR, the TCRdb table keeps only in-frame clones and is missing some. Of 110,000 or so clones in the sample, around nine tenths are singletons; the top ten hold around 8.4%. The sequenced sample was peripheral blood. All receptors come from a woman in her 70s who had recovered from COVID-19. CDR3s include the opening cysteine and the closing phenylalanine or tryptophan. Each record gives: V gene, J gene, clone size, D gene, CDR3 protein, CDR3 DNA. A D gene is named only where the DNA matches it firmly. Only part of the rows carry a size: once, few, many, or a class if the clone is expanded.

TRBV14	TRBJ2-2	-	-	CASSQEGRTGELFF	TGTGCCAGCAGCCAAGAGGGCAGAACCGGGGAGCTGTTTTTT
TRBV7-3	TRBJ2-3	-	-	CASSYGGWDTQYF	TGTGCCAGCAGCTACGGCGGATGGGATACGCAGTATTTT
TRBV28	TRBJ1-5	-	TRBD1	CASGRTGTSNQPQHF	TGTGCCAGCGGACGGACAGGGACAAGCAATCAGCCCCAGCATTTT
TRBV7-9	TRBJ2-1	-	TRBD2	CASSFTSGNEQFF	TGTGCCAGCAGCTTCACTAGCGGCAATGAGCAGTTCTTC
TRBV5-5	TRBJ2-5	few	-	CASSLDPSETQYF	TGTGCCAGCAGCTTGGATCCCTCGGAGACCCAGTACTTC
TRBV9	TRBJ2-3	-	TRBD1	CASSAPWDRGHGDTQYF	TGTGCCAGCAGCGCGCCATGGGACAGGGGGCATGGGGATACGCAGTATTTT
TRBV7-3	TRBJ1-3	-	TRBD1	CASSPGTGGNTIYF	TGTGCCAGCAGCCCCGGGACAGGGGGAAACACCATATATTTT
TRBV3-1/TRBV3-2	TRBJ1-6	-	-	CASSQVEANSPLHF	TGTGCCAGCAGCCAAGTCGAGGCGAATTCACCCCTCCACTTT
TRBV7-8	TRBJ2-7	-	TRBD2	CASSSGGVGYEQYF	TGTGCCAGCAGCTCGGGGGGGGTAGGCTACGAGCAGTACTTC
TRBV6-5	TRBJ1-5	-	-	CASGQNKGQPQHF	TGTGCCAGTGGACAAAATAAAGGTCAGCCCCAGCATTTT
TRBV4-3	TRBJ2-5	-	TRBD1	CASSPWDRGAETQYF	TGCGCCAGCAGCCCCTGGGACAGGGGGGCAGAGACCCAGTACTTC
TRBV6-5	TRBJ1-4	-	-	CASRPGVRKLFF	TGTGCCAGCAGACCAGGGGTACGGAAACTGTTTTTT
TRBV10-3	TRBJ2-1	-	TRBD2	CAISERGAYNEQFF	TGTGCCATCAGTGAGCGGGGGGCCTACAATGAGCAGTTCTTC
TRBV7-2	TRBJ2-4	-	TRBD1	CASSPDRGAIQYF	TGTGCCAGCAGCCCAGACAGGGGAGCCATTCAGTACTTC
TRBV29-1	TRBJ2-2	-	-	CSVPRANTGELFF	TGCAGCGTCCCCCGGGCGAACACCGGGGAGCTGTTTTTT
TRBV28	TRBJ2-1	-	TRBD1	CASRRTGGINEQFF	TGTGCCAGCAGACGGACAGGGGGCATCAATGAGCAGTTCTTC
TRBV30	TRBJ2-3	-	TRBD2	CAWAGTSGSTDTQYF	TGTGCCTGGGCCGGGACTAGCGGGAGCACAGATACGCAGTATTTT
TRBV27	TRBJ2-7	-	TRBD2	CASNLAGSLQQYF	TGTGCCAGCAATCTAGCGGGCTCCCTCCAGCAGTACTTC
TRBV28	TRBJ2-6	-	-	CASSIQSGANVLTF	TGTGCCAGTTCTATACAGTCCGGGGCCAACGTCCTGACTTTC
TRBV29-1	TRBJ2-7	once	TRBD2	CSAGLAGAHEQYF	TGCAGCGCTGGACTAGCGGGAGCTCACGAGCAGTACTTC
TRBV14	TRBJ2-7	-	-	CASSPDRAYEQYF	TGTGCCAGCAGCCCTGACAGAGCCTACGAGCAGTACTTC
TRBV5-4	TRBJ2-7	-	-	CASSLGGATFPEQYF	TGTGCCAGCAGCTTGGGGGGAGCTACGTTCCCCGAGCAGTACTTC
TRBV5-4	TRBJ2-7	once	TRBD1	CASSWGDRGSYEQYF	TGTGCCAGCAGCTGGGGGGACAGGGGGTCCTACGAGCAGTACTTC
TRBV9	TRBJ2-7	-	-	CASSVAAGQVYEQYF	TGTGCCAGCAGCGTAGCCGCGGGGCAGGTCTACGAGCAGTACTTC
TRBV6-2/TRBV6-3	TRBJ2-7	-	TRBD2	CASSYGGSVIYEQYF	TGTGCCAGCAGTTACGGCGGGAGTGTAATCTACGAGCAGTACTTC
TRBV5-6	TRBJ2-5	-	-	CASSLAETQYF	TGTGCCAGCAGCTTGGCGGAGACCCAGTACTTC
TRBV7-3	TRBJ2-1	-	TRBD2	CASSSGGNNEQFF	TGTGCCAGCAGTTCGGGGGGGAACAATGAGCAGTTCTTC
TRBV10-3	TRBJ1-2	-	-	CAISEPTTALNYGYTF	TGTGCCATCAGTGAGCCAACGACAGCCTTAAACTATGGCTACACCTTC
TRBV15	TRBJ2-7	-	TRBD1	CATSMGQLYEQYF	TGTGCCACCAGCATGGGACAGCTTTACGAGCAGTACTTC
TRBV5-4	TRBJ2-6	-	-	CASSSYSGANVLTF	TGTGCCAGCAGCTCTTACTCTGGGGCCAACGTCCTGACTTTC
TRBV24-1	TRBJ2-3	-	TRBD2	CATSDSRDYQYF	TGTGCCACCAGTGATTCCCGGGACTACCAGTATTTT